This T cell receptor beta chain was identified during a study of breast tumors, draining lymph nodes, adjacent tissues. TCRdb redid the calling of the multiplex PCR reads with MiXCR, one entry per CDR3 protein. The table lists approximately 170,000 distinct CDR3 sequences, 30% to 35% of them singletons. Breast cancer patients provided tissue from their axillary draining lymph nodes. This clonotype showed up just a few times. V dropped 4 bases and J dropped 1 base, with 10 bases sitting between them. There are 14 residues in the CDR3. Germline V gives CDR1 SNHLY, CDR2 FYNNEI. The J gene is TRBJ1-1, the V gene TRBV2; TRBD1 is a possible D gene (6 bases). Input material: axillary lymph node tissue. This receptor was taken from a female donor with breast cancer. Some clones in this sample may be carry-over from other donors' samples. CDR3 sequence reads: CASSGTGTNTEAFF. CDR3 nucleotides: TGTGCCAGCAGTGGTACAGGGACGAACACTGAAGCTTTCTTT.